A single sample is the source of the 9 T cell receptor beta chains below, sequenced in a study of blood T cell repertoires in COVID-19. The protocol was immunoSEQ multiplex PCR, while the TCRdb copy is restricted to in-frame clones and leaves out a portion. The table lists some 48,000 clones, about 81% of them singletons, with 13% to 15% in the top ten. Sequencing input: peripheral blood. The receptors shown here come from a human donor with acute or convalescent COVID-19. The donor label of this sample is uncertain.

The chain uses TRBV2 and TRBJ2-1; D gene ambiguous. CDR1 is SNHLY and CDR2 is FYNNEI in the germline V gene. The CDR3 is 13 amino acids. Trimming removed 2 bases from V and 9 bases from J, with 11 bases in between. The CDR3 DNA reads TGTGCCAGCAGTGAATTAGGAGTTATTGAGCAGTTCTTC. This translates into CASSELGVIEQFF.

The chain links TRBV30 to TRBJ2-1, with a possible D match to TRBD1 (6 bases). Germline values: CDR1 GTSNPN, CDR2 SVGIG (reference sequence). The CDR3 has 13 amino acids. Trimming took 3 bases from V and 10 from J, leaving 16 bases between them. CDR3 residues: CAWSLNYRGEQFF. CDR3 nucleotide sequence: TGTGCCTGGAGCCTCAACTATAGGGGGGAGCAGTTCTTC.

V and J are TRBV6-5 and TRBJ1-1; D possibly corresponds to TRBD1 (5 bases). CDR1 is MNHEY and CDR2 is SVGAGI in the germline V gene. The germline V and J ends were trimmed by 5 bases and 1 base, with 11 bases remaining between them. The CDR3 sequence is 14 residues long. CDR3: CASSTLGQNTEAFF. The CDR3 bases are TGTGCCAGCAGTACCCTCGGACAGAACACTGAAGCTTTCTTT.

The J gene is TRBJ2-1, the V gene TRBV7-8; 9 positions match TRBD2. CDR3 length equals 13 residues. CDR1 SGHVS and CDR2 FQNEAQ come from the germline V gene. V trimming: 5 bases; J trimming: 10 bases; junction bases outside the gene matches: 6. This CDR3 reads CASSPRLAEEQFF. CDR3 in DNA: TGTGCCAGCAGCCCAAGACTAGCGGAAGAGCAGTTCTTC.

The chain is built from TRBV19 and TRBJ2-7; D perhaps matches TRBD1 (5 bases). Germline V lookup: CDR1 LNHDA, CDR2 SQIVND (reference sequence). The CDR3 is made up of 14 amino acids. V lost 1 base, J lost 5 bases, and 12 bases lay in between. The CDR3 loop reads CASSIGADTHEQYF. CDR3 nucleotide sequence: TGTGCCAGTAGTATAGGGGCGGACACTCACGAGCAGTACTTC.

The CDR3 coding sequence is TGTGCCAGCAGTACGGACCAGGGGACCTACGAGCAGTACTTC. Translated, it gives CASSTDQGTYEQYF. The J gene is TRBJ2-7, the V gene TRBV6-1, with D possibly TRBD1 on 6 matching bases. The CDR3 has 14 residues. V lost 5 bases and J lost 2, with 13 bases in between. Per the germline V gene, CDR1 is MNHNS and CDR2 is SASEGT.

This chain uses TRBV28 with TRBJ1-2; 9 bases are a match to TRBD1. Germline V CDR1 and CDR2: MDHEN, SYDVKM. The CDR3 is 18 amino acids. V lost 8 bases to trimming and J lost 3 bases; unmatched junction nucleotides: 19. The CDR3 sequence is CASGNSGTGTPIDYGYTF. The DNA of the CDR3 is TGTGCCAGCGGGAATAGCGGGACAGGGACCCCAATCGACTATGGCTACACCTTC.

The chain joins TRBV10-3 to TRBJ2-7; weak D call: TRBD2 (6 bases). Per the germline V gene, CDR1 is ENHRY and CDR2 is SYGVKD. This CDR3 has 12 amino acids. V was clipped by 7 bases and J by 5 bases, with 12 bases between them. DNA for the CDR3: TGTGCCATCAAGGGACTCCATGACGAGCAGTACTTC. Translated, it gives CAIKGLHDEQYF.

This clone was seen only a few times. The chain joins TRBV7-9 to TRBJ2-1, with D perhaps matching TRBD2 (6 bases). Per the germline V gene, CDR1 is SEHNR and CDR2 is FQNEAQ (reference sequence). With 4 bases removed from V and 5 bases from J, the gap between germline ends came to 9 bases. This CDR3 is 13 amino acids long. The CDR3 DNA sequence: TGTGCCAGCAGCTCCGCGGGACACAATGAGCAGTTCTTC. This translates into CASSSAGHNEQFF.